This paragraph covers one TCR beta chain sequence. These data originate in a study of blood T cell repertoires in COVID-19. On the study more broadly: Whether acute or convalescent, the COVID-19 samples came from the United States, Italy and Spain. From T cells, B-cell-depleted T cells, or PBMCs came the material, which was cDNA or gDNA.

Original methodology: Reference gene primer amplification gave estimated nucleated cell counts. Clones were sequenced by immunoSEQ multiplex PCR, and TCRdb holds only the in-frame ones, with some missing. Clone size and the V and J calls come from that table; the DNA yielded D and trimming. Among about 250,000 clones listed, 88% were seen once. This TCR was recovered from a woman in her thirties or forties who had recovered from COVID-19. Sequencing was done on a sample of peripheral blood.

This CDR3 is CSVPSGAGNTIYF. CDR3 coding DNA: TGCAGCGTGCCCAGCGGGGCTGGAAACACCATATATTTT. This chain joins TRBV29-1 and TRBJ1-3; D not resolved. Germline V gene lookup returns CDR1 SQVTM and CDR2 ANQGSEA. V gave up 6 bases and J gave up 2 bases, with 11 bases separating them. The CDR3 is made up of 13 amino acids.